The clone carrying this T cell receptor beta chain was recorded a few times. Trimming removed 3 bases from V and 3 bases from J; junction bases left unmatched: 6. CDR3 size: 15 residues. Germline V gene sequence: CDR1 MGHRA, CDR2 YSYEKL. The source of the sample is a study of T cell changes during pregnancy in multiple sclerosis. Profiling relied on immunoSEQ multiplex PCR, and the TCRdb table lists in-frame clones only, not all of them. The sample holds about 59,000 clones, about 95% seen once. The sequence derives from a female donor with multiple sclerosis, enrolled in a pregnancy study. Specimen: CD8+ T cells from peripheral blood mononuclear cells, collected after pregnancy. The rearrangement links TRBV4-1 to TRBJ2-7, with 9 bases aligning to TRBD1. CDR3 nucleotide sequence: TGCGCCAGCAGCCACGGGACAGGGACCCACTACGAGCAGTACTTC. Its translation: CASSHGTGTHYEQYF.